A single sample gave rise to the 14 T cell receptor beta chains below, sequenced in a study of OX40 agonist ivuxolimab in advanced cancers. Clones were read by immunoSEQ multiplex PCR, and TCRdb kept only the in-frame ones, dropping some. In the table there are approximately 44,000 clones, around 83% of which are singletons. The starting material was CD4+ or CD8+ T cells sorted from blood, obtained in a trial of the OX40 agonist ivuxolimab. Every receptor here comes from an adult with an advanced solid tumor such as melanoma, head and neck, liver or kidney cancer.

The chain is built from TRBV7-2 and TRBJ2-3, with 8 positions matching TRBD2. Trimming at V came to 1 base and at J to 2 bases, leaving 8 bases not matched to a gene. Germline CDR1 is SGHTA and CDR2 is FQGNSA. This CDR3 comprises 17 residues. The CDR3 is CASSLVSSGTLTDTQYF. DNA for the CDR3: TGTGCCAGCAGCTTAGTTAGTAGCGGGACCCTCACAGATACGCAGTATTTT. Variable domain in full (rest from reference TRBV7-2 and TRBJ2-3): GAGVSQSPSNKVTEKGKDVELRCDPISGHTALYWYRQSLGQGLEFLIYFQGNSAPDKSGLPSDRFSAERTGGSVSTLTIQRTQQEDSAVYLCASSLVSSGTLTDTQYFGPGTRLTVL.

The gene calls are TRBV23-1 and TRBJ1-2, with a possible D match to TRBD1 (6 bases). TRBV23-1 is reported as an ORF; its role is uncertain. The length of the CDR3 is 14 residues. Trimming removed 4 bases from V and 7 bases from J, with 16 bases in between. CDR3: CASSLRGVEGGYTF. The CDR3 DNA reads TGCGCCAGCAGTCTAAGGGGGGTCGAGGGTGGCTACACCTTC.

This rearrangement joins TRBV7-1 to TRBJ1-1, with D unresolved. Being an ORF, TRBV7-1 has a function that is uncertain. V was trimmed by 3 bases and J by 1 base, leaving 12 bases between them. The CDR3 contains 15 residues. In DNA, the CDR3 is TGTGCCAGCAGCTCCCGGTCCGGCGGGAACACTGAAGCTTTCTTT. This gives the protein CASSSRSGGNTEAFF.

The DNA for the CDR3 is TGTGCCAGCAGTGAGAGGGGCACAGATACGCAGTATTTT. Translating gives CASSERGTDTQYF. This chain connects TRBV6-1 to TRBJ2-3; TRBD2 might be the D (5 bases). Trimming shortened V by 3 bases and J by 1 base, and 5 bases separated the two germline ends. Germline CDR1 and CDR2: MNHNS and SASEGT. CDR3 length equals 13 residues.

The chain combines TRBV6-1 with TRBJ1-6; D is possibly TRBD1 (6 bases). Germline lookup yields CDR1 MNHNS and CDR2 SASEGT. V lost 7 bases, J lost 6 bases, and 13 bases lay in between. The CDR3 is 14 residues long. The CDR3 spells CASTLGGGNSPLHF. CDR3 DNA sequence: TGTGCCAGCACCCTTGGAGGGGGTAATTCACCCCTCCACTTT.

The rearrangement links TRBV18 to TRBJ1-4, with no clear D. V lost 3 bases to trimming and J lost 7 bases, with 18 bases between them. Germline loops: CDR1 KGHSH, CDR2 LQKENI. The CDR3 spans 16 residues. The CDR3 protein is CASSPAAPGRGEKLFF. CDR3 in DNA: TGTGCCAGCTCACCCGCCGCCCCCGGGCGTGGTGAAAAACTGTTTTTT.

This clone was counted only a few times. The V call is TRBV30, the J call TRBJ1-1; D unclear. Deletions cut 7 bases from V and 0 bases from J, with 15 bases between. Per germline, CDR1 GTSNPN and CDR2 SVGIG (reference sequence). The CDR3 spans 14 residues. In DNA form, the CDR3 reads TGTGCCTTCCGGGCGGGGTCTATGAACACTGAAGCTTTCTTT. This translates into CAFRAGSMNTEAFF.

The chain couples TRBV9 to TRBJ2-2, with 11 bases matching TRBD2. V gave up 4 bases and J gave up 5 bases; unmatched junction bases: 7. Germline V gene sequence: CDR1 SGDLS, CDR2 YYNGEE. The length of the CDR3 is 16 residues. CDR3 DNA: TGTGCCAGCAGCCTTGGACTAGCGGGTCTTACCGGGGAGCTGTTTTTT. Translated, it gives CASSLGLAGLTGELFF.

The chain recombines TRBV11-3 with TRBJ1-1; 9 positions agree with TRBD1. V trimming: 4 bases; J trimming: 7 bases; junction bases outside the gene matches: 7. Germline V lookup: CDR1 SGHNT, CDR2 YENEEA. CDR3 length: 14 amino acids. Written as DNA, the CDR3 is TGTGCCAGCAGCTCAGGACAGGGGACTGATGAAGCTTTCTTT. This sequence encodes CASSSGQGTDEAFF.

The chain recombines TRBV7-3 with TRBJ1-4; D not certain. Germline lookup yields CDR1 SGHTA and CDR2 FQGTGA. The germline V and J ends were trimmed by 2 bases and 8 bases, with 15 bases remaining between them. The CDR3 contains 15 residues. The CDR3 loop is CASSLYVPQIEKLFF. DNA for the CDR3: TGTGCCAGCAGCTTATATGTTCCCCAAATCGAAAAACTGTTTTTT.

The genes are TRBV7-6 and TRBJ2-5; TRBD2 agrees at 14 bases. The CDR3 is made up of 15 amino acids. The V gene end was trimmed by 6 bases and the J gene end by 5 bases; junction bases not matched to a gene: 5. Germline lookup yields CDR1 SGHVS and CDR2 FNYEAQ. The CDR3 sequence is CASSPGLAGGETQYF. For the CDR3, the DNA is TGTGCCAGCAGTCCCGGACTAGCGGGAGGTGAGACCCAGTACTTC.

The CDR3 reads CASSAAGGLTGELFF. The DNA for the CDR3 is TGTGCCAGCAGTGCAGCGGGAGGCCTCACCGGGGAGCTGTTTTTT. V is TRBV6-1 and J is TRBJ2-2; 9 bases map to TRBD2. This CDR3 is built from 15 residues. J was trimmed by 4 bases and V by 4 bases; bases with no gene match: 4. Germline V gives CDR1 MNHNS, CDR2 SASEGT.

This rearrangement joins TRBV11-3 to TRBJ1-3; D not resolved. V was shortened by 5 bases and J by 3 bases, with 8 bases between the two germline ends. CDR3 size: 13 residues. Germline-derived CDR1 and CDR2 are SGHNT and YENEEA. The CDR3 sequence: CASSPSVGNTIYF. CDR3 in DNA: TGTGCCAGCAGCCCGTCTGTTGGAAACACCATATATTTT. Full variable domain (missing parts from reference TRBV11-3 and TRBJ1-3): EAGVVQSPRYKIIEKKQPVAFWCNPISGHNTLYWYLQNLGQGPELLIRYENEEAVDDSQLPKDRFSAERLKGVDSTLKIQPAELGDSAVYLCASSPSVGNTIYFGEGSWLTVV.

The rearrangement joins TRBV4-1 to TRBJ1-1; 10 bases fit TRBD1. V trimming: 4 bases; J trimming: 7 bases; junction bases outside the gene matches: 6. CDR1 and CDR2 (germline): MGHRA, YSYEKL. CDR3 length equals 14 residues. CDR3 protein: CASSPEDRGSEAFF. CDR3 bases: TGCGCCAGCAGCCCGGAGGACAGGGGGAGTGAAGCTTTCTTT.